This T cell receptor beta chain was captured by sequencing in a study of blood T cell repertoires in COVID-19. V lost 0 bases, J lost 1 base, and 3 bases lay in between. In germline, CDR1 is LNHNV, CDR2 YYDKDF (reference sequence). The CDR3 length is 13 residues. Sequencing used immunoSEQ multiplex PCR; TCRdb keeps in-frame clones, though not all of them. Among fewer than 250,000 clones listed, about 80% were seen once. This chain joins TRBV15 and TRBJ1-2; D is uncertain. This TCR was sampled from a woman of 80 years or more with acute or convalescent COVID-19. The source material was peripheral blood. The CDR3 loop is CATSRDLNYGYTF. For the CDR3, the DNA is TGTGCCACCAGCAGAGATCTTAACTATGGCTACACCTTC.